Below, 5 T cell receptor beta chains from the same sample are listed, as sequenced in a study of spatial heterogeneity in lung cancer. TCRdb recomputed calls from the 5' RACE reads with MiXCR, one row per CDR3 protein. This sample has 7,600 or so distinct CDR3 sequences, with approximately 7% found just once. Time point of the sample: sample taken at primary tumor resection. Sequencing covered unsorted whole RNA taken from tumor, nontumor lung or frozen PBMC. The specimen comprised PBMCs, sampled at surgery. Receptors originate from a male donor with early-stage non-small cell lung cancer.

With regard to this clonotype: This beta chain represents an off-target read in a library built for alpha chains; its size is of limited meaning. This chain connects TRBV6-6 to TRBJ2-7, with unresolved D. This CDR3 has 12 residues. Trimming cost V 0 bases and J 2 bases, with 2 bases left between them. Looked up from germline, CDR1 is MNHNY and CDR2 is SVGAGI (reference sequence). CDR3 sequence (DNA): TGTGCCAGCAGTTACTCGACCTACGAGCAGTACTTC. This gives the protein CASSYSTYEQYF.

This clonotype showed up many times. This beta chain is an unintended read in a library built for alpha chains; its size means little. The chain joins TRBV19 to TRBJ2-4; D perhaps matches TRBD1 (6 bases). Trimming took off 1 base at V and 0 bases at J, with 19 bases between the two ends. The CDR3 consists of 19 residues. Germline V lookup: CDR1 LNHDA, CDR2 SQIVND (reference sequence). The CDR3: CASSIGTGQLLLAKNIQYF. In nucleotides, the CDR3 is TGTGCCAGTAGTATAGGGACCGGACAGCTCCTCTTAGCCAAAAACATTCAGTACTTC. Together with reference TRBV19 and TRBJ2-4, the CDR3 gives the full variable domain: DGGITQSPKYLFRKEGQNVTLSCEQNLNHDAMYWYRQDPGQGLRLIYYSQIVNDFQKGDIAEGYSVSREKKESFPLTVTSAQKNPTAFYLCASSIGTGQLLLAKNIQYFGAGTRLSVL.

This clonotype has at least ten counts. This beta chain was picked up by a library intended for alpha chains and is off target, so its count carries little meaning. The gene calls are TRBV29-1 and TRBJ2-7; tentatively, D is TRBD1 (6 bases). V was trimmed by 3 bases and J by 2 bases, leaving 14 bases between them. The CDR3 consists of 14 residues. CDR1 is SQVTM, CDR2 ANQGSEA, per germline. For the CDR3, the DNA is TGCAGCGTTGATGTCGGCAGGGGAACCTACGAGCAGTACTTC. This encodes CSVDVGRGTYEQYF.

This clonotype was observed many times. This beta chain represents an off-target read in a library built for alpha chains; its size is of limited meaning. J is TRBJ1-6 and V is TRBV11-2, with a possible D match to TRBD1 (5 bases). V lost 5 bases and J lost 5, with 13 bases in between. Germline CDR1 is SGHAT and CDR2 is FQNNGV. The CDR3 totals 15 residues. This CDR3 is CASSINGGDNSPLHF. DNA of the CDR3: TGTGCCAGCAGCATTAACGGGGGGGATAATTCACCCCTCCACTTT.

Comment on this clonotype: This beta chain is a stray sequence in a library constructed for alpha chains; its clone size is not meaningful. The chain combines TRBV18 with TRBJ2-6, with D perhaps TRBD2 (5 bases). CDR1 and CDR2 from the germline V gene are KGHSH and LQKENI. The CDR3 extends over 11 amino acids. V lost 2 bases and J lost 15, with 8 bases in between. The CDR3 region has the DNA TGTGCCAGCTCACCATCACTAGACCTGACTTTC. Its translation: CASSPSLDLTF.